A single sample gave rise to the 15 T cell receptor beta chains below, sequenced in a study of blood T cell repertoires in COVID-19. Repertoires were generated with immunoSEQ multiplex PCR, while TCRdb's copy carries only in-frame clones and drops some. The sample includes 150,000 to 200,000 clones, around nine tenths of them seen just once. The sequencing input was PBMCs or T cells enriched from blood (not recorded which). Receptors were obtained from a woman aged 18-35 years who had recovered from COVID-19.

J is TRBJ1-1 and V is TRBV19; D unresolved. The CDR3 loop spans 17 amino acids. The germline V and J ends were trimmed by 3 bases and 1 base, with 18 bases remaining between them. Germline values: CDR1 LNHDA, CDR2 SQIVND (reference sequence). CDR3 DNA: TGTGCCAGTAGTATCGGAGGAGGGATAGGAGGGAACACTGAAGCTTTCTTT. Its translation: CASSIGGGIGGNTEAFF.

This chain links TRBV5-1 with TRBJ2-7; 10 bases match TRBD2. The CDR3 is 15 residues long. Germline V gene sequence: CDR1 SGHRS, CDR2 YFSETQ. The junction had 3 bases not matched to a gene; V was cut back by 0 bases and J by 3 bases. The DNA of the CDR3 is TGCGCCAGCAGCTTGGCTAGCGGGAGTATCTACGAGCAGTACTTC. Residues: CASSLASGSIYEQYF.

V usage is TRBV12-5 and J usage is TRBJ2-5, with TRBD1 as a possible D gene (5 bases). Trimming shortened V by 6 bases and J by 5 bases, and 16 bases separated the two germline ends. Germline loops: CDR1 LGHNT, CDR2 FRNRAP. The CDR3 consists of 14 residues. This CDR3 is CASGQHQGWETQYF. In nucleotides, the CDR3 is TGTGCTAGTGGCCAACACCAGGGATGGGAGACCCAGTACTTC.

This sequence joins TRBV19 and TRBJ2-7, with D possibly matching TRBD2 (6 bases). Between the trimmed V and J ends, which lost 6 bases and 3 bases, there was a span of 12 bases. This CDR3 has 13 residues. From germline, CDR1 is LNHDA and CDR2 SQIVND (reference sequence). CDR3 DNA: TGTGCCAGTAGCCCGGGACTTAGCTACGAGCAGTACTTC. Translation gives CASSPGLSYEQYF.

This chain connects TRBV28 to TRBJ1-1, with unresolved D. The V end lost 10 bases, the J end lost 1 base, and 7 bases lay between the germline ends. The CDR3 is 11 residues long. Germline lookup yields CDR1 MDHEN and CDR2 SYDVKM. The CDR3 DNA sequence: TGTGCCACCAGACAGAACACTGAAGCTTTCTTT. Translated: CATRQNTEAFF.

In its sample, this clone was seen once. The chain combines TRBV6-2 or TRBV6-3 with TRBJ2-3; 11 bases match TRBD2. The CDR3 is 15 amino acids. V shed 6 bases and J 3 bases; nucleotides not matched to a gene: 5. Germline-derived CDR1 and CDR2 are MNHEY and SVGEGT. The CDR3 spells CASSKLAGVTDTQYF. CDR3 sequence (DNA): TGTGCCAGCAGCAAACTAGCGGGAGTGACAGATACGCAGTATTTT.

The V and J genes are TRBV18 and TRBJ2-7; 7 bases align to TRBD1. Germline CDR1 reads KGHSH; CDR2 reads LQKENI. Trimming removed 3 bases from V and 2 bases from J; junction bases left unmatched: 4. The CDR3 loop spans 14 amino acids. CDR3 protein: CASSPGTVPYEQYF. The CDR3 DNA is TGTGCCAGCTCACCCGGGACAGTACCCTACGAGCAGTACTTC.

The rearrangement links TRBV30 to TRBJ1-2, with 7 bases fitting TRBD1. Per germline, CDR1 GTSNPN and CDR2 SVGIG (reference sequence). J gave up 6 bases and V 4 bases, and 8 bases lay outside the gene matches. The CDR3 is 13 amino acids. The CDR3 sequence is CAWIRGGANGYTF. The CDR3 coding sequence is TGTGCCTGGATCCGAGGGGGCGCTAATGGCTACACCTTC.

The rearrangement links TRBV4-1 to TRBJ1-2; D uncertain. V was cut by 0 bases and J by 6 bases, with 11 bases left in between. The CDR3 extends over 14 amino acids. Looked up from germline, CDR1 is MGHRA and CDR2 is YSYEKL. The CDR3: CASSQDRVLDGYTF. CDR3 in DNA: TGCGCCAGCAGCCAAGATCGGGTGCTGGATGGCTACACCTTC.

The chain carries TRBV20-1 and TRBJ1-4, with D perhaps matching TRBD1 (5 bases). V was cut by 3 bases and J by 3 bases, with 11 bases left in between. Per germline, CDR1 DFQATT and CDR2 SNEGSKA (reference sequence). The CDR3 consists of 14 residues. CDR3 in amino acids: CSASKAGPNEKLFF. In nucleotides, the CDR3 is TGCAGTGCTAGTAAGGCGGGACCTAATGAAAAACTGTTTTTT.

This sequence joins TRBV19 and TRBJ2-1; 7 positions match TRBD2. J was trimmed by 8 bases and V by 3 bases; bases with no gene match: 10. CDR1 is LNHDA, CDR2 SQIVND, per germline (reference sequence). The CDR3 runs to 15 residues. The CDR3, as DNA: TGTGCCAGTAGTATGGCAGGACTAGTCTCGGATGAGCAGTTCTTC. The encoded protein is CASSMAGLVSDEQFF.

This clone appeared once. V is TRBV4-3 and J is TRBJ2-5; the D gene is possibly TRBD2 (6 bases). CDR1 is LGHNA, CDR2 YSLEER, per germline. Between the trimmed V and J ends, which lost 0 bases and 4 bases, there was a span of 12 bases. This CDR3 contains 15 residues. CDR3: CASSQDFGSGETQYF. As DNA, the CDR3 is TGCGCCAGCAGCCAAGATTTTGGTAGCGGAGAGACCCAGTACTTC.

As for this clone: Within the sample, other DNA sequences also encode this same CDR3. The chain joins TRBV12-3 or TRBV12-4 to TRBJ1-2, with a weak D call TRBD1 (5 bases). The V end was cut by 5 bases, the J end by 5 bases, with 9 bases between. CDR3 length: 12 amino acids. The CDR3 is CASSPQGYGYTF. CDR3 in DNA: TGTGCCAGCAGTCCGCAGGGATATGGCTACACCTTC.

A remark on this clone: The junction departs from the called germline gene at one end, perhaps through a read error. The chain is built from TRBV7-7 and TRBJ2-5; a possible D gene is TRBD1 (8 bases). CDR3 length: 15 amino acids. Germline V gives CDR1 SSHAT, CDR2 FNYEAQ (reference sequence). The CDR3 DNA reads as TGTGCTAGCAGCCTACAGGGGGGGACAAAAGAGACCCAGTACTTC. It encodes CASSLQGGTKETQYF.

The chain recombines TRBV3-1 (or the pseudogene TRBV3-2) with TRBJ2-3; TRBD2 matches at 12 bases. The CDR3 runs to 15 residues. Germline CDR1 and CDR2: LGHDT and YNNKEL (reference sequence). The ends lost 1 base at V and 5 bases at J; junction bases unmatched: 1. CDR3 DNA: TGTGCCAGCAGCCAAGGACTAGCGGGAGTAGATACGCAGTATTTT. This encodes CASSQGLAGVDTQYF.